This T cell receptor (beta chain) was captured by sequencing in a study of type 1 regulatory T cells. Study details: T-allo10 is an in vitro-generated, Tr1-enriched CD4 T cell product specific for alloantigen.

This clonotype has a single count. Germline values: CDR1 SGHDT, CDR2 YYEEEE. J gave up 0 bases and V 4 bases, and 10 bases lay outside the gene matches. CDR3 length: 18 amino acids. TCRdb processed the reads anew with MiXCR; each CDR3 protein has one entry. The sample yields around 88,000 distinct CDR3 sequences, around 30% seen once. The gene calls are TRBV5-6 and TRBJ2-7, with TRBD2 matching over 13 bases. This TCR was recovered from a human donor in good health. Source material: CD4+ T cells, either the whole sample or a sorted fraction (not recorded which). CDR3 nucleotides: TGTGCCAGCAGCCTGAGGACTAGCGGGAGATACAGCTCCTACGAGCAGTACTTC. This sequence encodes CASSLRTSGRYSSYEQYF.